This T cell receptor (beta chain) originates from a study of T-cell reconstitution after alpha-beta-depleted transplantation in children. General study points: A year had passed since transplant, and T-cell counts and diversity by then came mostly from newly produced T cells.

Unique molecular identifiers were incorporated during preparation of the TCRbeta library. TCRdb reprocessed the PCR reads via MiXCR and lists one record per CDR3 protein. This sample has hundreds of thousands of distinct CDR3 sequences, with roughly 14% found just once. Turning to this clonotype: Its antigen is undetermined.

Trimming at V came to 0 bases and at J to 2 bases, leaving 10 bases not matched to a gene. Germline CDR1 is DFQATT and CDR2 is SNEGSKA (reference sequence). This CDR3 region has 17 residues. This TCR came from a girl aged 2 to 10 with congenital amegakaryocytic thrombocytopenia, due to receive a stem cell transplant. The source was PBMCs, collected before TCRalphabeta/CD19-depleted stem cell transplant. The V call is TRBV20-1, the J call TRBJ2-5, with 9 bases lining up with TRBD1. CDR3 DNA: TGCAGTGCTAGAGATCTGACAGGGGGGGGTTGGCAAGAGACCCAGTACTTC. This gives the protein CSARDLTGGGWQETQYF.